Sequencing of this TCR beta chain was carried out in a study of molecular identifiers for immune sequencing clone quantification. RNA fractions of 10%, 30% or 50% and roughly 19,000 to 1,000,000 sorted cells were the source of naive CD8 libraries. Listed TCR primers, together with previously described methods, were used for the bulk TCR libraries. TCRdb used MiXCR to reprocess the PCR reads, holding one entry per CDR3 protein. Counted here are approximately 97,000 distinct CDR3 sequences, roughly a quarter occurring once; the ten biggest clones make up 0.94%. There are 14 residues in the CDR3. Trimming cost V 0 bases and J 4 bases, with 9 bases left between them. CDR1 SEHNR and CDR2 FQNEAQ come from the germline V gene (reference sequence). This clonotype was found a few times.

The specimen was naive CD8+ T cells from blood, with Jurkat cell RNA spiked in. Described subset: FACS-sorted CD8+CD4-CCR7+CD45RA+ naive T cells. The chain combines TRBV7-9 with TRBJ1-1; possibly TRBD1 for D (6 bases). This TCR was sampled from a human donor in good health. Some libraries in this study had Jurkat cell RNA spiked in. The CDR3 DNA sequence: TGTGCCAGCAGCTTAGCTACAGGGCTCACTGAAGCTTTCTTT. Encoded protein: CASSLATGLTEAFF.